Presented here are 18 T cell receptor beta chains from one specimen sequenced in a study of beta chain features in type 1 diabetes. Every bit of the isolated RNA underwent reverse transcription, so sequencing read expressed TCRB transcripts. Here immunoSEQ multiplex PCR was the method, and the copy in TCRdb shows in-frame clones only, minus some. The sample holds about 360,000 clones, roughly 13% seen once. Input material: naive CD4+ T cells from blood. The source is a man aged 18 to 30 in good health.

This clone was counted between two and nine times. V is TRBV4-1 and J is TRBJ1-6; tentative D call: TRBD1 (6 bases). Trimming left V 4 bases short and J 10 bases short, with 11 bases between. CDR3 length: 13 residues. CDR1 and CDR2 (germline): MGHRA, YSYEKL. CDR3 DNA sequence: TGCGCCAGCAGCCGGCGACAGGAGTCACCCCTCCACTTT. Translated: CASSRRQESPLHF.

This clone appeared a few times. The chain recombines TRBV30 with TRBJ1-5; 9 bases fit TRBD1. With V trimmed by 5 bases and J by 7 bases, 9 bases remained unmatched. The CDR3 length is 14 residues. Looked up from germline, CDR1 is GTSNPN and CDR2 is SVGIG (reference sequence). The CDR3 sequence is CAWAADRGGQPQHF. CDR3 nucleotide sequence: TGTGCCTGGGCTGCTGACAGGGGGGGCCAGCCCCAGCATTTT.

The sample holds a few counts of this clone. This chain links TRBV10-3 with TRBJ2-7, with 14 bases aligning to TRBD2. Germline assignment: CDR1 ENHRY and CDR2 SYGVKD. This CDR3 is built from 13 residues. J lost 7 bases, V lost 6 bases, and 2 bases had no gene match. In DNA, the CDR3 is TGTGCCATCAGGGGACTAGCGGGGGAAGAGCAGTACTTC. Its protein product is CAIRGLAGEEQYF.

This chain links TRBV6-5 with TRBJ2-5; D gene uncertain. Trimming removed 3 bases from V and 4 bases from J, with 12 bases in between. CDR1 and CDR2 (germline): MNHEY, SVGAGI. This CDR3 contains 14 residues. CDR3 sequence reads: CASSYAFASETQYF. The CDR3 coding sequence is TGTGCCAGCAGTTATGCGTTCGCCTCAGAGACCCAGTACTTC.

The rearrangement joins TRBV4-2 to TRBJ2-5; D is perhaps TRBD2 (6 bases). The germline V gene encodes CDR1 LGHNA and CDR2 YNFKEQ. With 0 bases removed from V and 1 base from J, the gap between germline ends came to 12 bases. The CDR3 has 16 amino acids. The CDR3 sequence is CASSQDRAGTQETQYF. In DNA, the CDR3 is TGTGCCAGCAGCCAAGATAGGGCGGGGACCCAAGAGACCCAGTACTTC.

The rearrangement links TRBV7-6 to TRBJ2-7; 7 bases fit TRBD2. The trim removed 5 bases at V and 1 base at J, leaving 17 bases unmatched. Germline assignment: CDR1 SGHVS and CDR2 FNYEAQ. This CDR3 comprises 18 residues. This CDR3 is CASSPRWGGKTPSYEQYF. The CDR3 DNA is TGTGCCAGCAGCCCCCGGTGGGGGGGGAAAACCCCATCCTACGAGCAGTACTTC.

In its sample, this clone was seen once. The rearrangement links TRBV6-1 to TRBJ2-6; D possibly corresponds to TRBD1 (6 bases). The CDR3 totals 14 residues. Germline loops: CDR1 MNHNS, CDR2 SASEGT. V was shortened by 5 bases and J by 2 bases, with 7 bases between the two germline ends. The CDR3 loop reads CASSRQAGANVLTF. CDR3 nucleotide sequence: TGTGCCAGCAGTCGACAGGCTGGGGCCAACGTCCTGACTTTC.

The chain is built from TRBV29-1 and TRBJ2-7; tentative D call: TRBD1 (5 bases). The CDR3 length is 13 residues. Per the germline V gene, CDR1 is SQVTM and CDR2 is ANQGSEA. Trimming pared 8 bases from V and 2 bases from J, leaving 16 bases between. CDR3 residues: CSWARAYPYEQYF. Written as DNA, the CDR3 is TGCAGCTGGGCCAGGGCTTATCCCTACGAGCAGTACTTC.

This clone was picked up a small number of times. The chain joins TRBV4-2 to TRBJ2-1; 8 positions agree with TRBD2. After removal of 0 bases from V and 4 bases from J, the junction contained 2 bases not matched to a gene. In germline, CDR1 is LGHNA, CDR2 YNFKEQ. CDR3 size: 15 residues. The CDR3 DNA follows: TGTGCCAGCAGCCAAGATCGCGGGGGGTACAATGAGCAGTTCTTC. It specifies CASSQDRGGYNEQFF.

This clone was detected only a few times. The V call is TRBV5-4, the J call TRBJ2-2; 7 bases fit TRBD1. The CDR3 spans 14 residues. The J segment lost 7 bases and the V segment lost 5 bases, leaving 8 bases of the junction unmatched. Germline V lookup: CDR1 SGHNT, CDR2 YYREEE (reference sequence). In nucleotides, the CDR3 is TGTGCCAGCAGTTTGACAGGGTACGGCGGGGAGCTGTTTTTT. As protein: CASSLTGYGGELFF.

This clone has only a few counts. The V call is TRBV18, the J call TRBJ2-3, with 13 positions matching TRBD2. The CDR3 has 15 amino acids. Germline-derived CDR1 and CDR2 are KGHSH and LQKENI. With V trimmed by 5 bases and J by 5 bases, 4 bases remained unmatched. The CDR3 loop is CASSTSGGAIDTQYF. In nucleotides, the CDR3 is TGTGCCAGCTCAACTAGCGGGGGGGCCATAGATACGCAGTATTTT.

This clone was observed a few times. The gene calls are TRBV7-3 and TRBJ2-1; maybe TRBD2 (5 bases). The CDR3 totals 16 residues. Trimming removed 2 bases from V and 4 bases from J, with 15 bases in between. In germline, CDR1 is SGHTA, CDR2 FQGTGA. The CDR3 DNA reads as TGTGCCAGCAGCTTATTTCCAGCGGAGCCTTACAATGAGCAGTTCTTC. It codes for CASSLFPAEPYNEQFF.

This clone was observed a handful of times. This chain links TRBV11-1 with TRBJ2-1, with 7 bases that match TRBD2. Looked up from germline, CDR1 is SGHAT and CDR2 is FQDESV (reference sequence). The J segment lost 0 bases and the V segment lost 5 bases, leaving 7 bases of the junction unmatched. This CDR3 contains 16 residues. The CDR3, as DNA: TGTGCCAGCAGCCCCCGCGGGGGATCCTCCTACAATGAGCAGTTCTTC. Encoded protein: CASSPRGGSSYNEQFF.

V is TRBV11-2 and J is TRBJ2-7; 8 bases match TRBD2. The CDR3 sequence is 14 residues long. With V trimmed by 6 bases and J by 3 bases, 7 bases remained unmatched. The germline gives CDR1 SGHAT, CDR2 FQNNGV. CDR3 nucleotide sequence: TGTGCCAGCAGTAGAACCGGGACTAGCTACGAGCAGTACTTC. Protein sequence: CASSRTGTSYEQYF.

The chain combines TRBV5-4 with TRBJ2-5, with 9 bases identical to TRBD2. Per the germline V gene, CDR1 is SGHNT and CDR2 is YYREEE (reference sequence). The CDR3 extends over 16 amino acids. Trimming removed 0 bases from V and 5 bases from J; junction bases left unmatched: 8. The CDR3 sequence: CASSLDASGVGETQYF. The CDR3, as DNA: TGTGCCAGCAGCTTGGATGCTAGCGGGGTAGGGGAGACCCAGTACTTC.

V usage is TRBV19 and J usage is TRBJ1-2; D unclear. CDR1 is LNHDA, CDR2 SQIVND, per germline (reference sequence). Trimming cost V 8 bases and J 0 bases, with 10 bases left between them. CDR3 length: 13 residues. DNA for the CDR3: TGTGCCAGTCGTTCCGGGTCTAACTATGGCTACACCTTC. It specifies CASRSGSNYGYTF.

V usage is TRBV30 and J usage is TRBJ1-2; D ambiguous. This CDR3 is 12 amino acids long. Per germline, CDR1 GTSNPN and CDR2 SVGIG (reference sequence). V lost 1 base to trimming and J lost 0 bases, with 3 bases between them. CDR3 region: CAWSATNYGYTF. As DNA, the CDR3 is TGTGCCTGGAGTGCCACTAACTATGGCTACACCTTC.

The table lists this clone with many counts. The chain combines TRBV5-1 with TRBJ2-3; TRBD1 might be the D (6 bases). From germline, CDR1 is SGHRS and CDR2 YFSETQ. V was pared by 0 bases and J by 1 base, with 6 bases between. This CDR3 is 14 amino acids long. CDR3 region: CASSLDRGTDTQYF. In DNA, the CDR3 is TGCGCCAGCAGCTTGGACAGGGGCACAGATACGCAGTATTTT.